The rows below give T cell receptor beta chains drawn from one sample of a study of blood T cells in healthy people across ages. TCRdb redid the calling of the 5' RACE reads with MiXCR, one entry per CDR3 protein. The table lists some 800,000 distinct CDR3 sequences, under 55% of them singletons, with around 21% in the top ten. The specimen was blood. The receptors stem from a man aged 60 to 75 in good health. CDR3s leave out the opening cysteine and the closing phenylalanine or tryptophan. Some rows have no size entry. The others give once, few or many, or a class for an expanded clone.

V gene,clone size,J gene,CDR3 protein
TRBV5-1,.,TRBJ2-7,ASSLAQGPYYEQY
TRBV19,.,TRBJ2-1,ASREGLGYNEQF
TRBV2,.,TRBJ2-3,ASLETGPYTDTQY
TRBV24-1,.,TRBJ2-7,ATSDSGNFYEQY
TRBV4-2,.,TRBJ2-3,ASSQALRVTVQTTTDTQY
TRBV7-2,.,TRBJ2-7,ASSLMDRPYEQY
TRBV28,.,TRBJ2-1,ASIELAGFYNEQF
TRBV29-1,.,TRBJ2-7,SVVSGLKTYEQY
TRBV6-5,.,TRBJ1-4,ASSRQGGKLF
TRBV28,.,TRBJ1-1,AGSPLLGNTEAF
TRBV14,once,TRBJ2-2,ASSLVGRSGTGELF
TRBV29-1,few,TRBJ1-2,SAGGEPYGYT
TRBV7-3,once,TRBJ2-3,ASTQQGISTDTQY
TRBV27,many,TRBJ2-1,ASSPGLAGNNEQF
TRBV3-1,few,TRBJ2-1,ASSQDFTYNEQF
TRBV5-1,many,TRBJ1-1,ASSLILNTEAF
TRBV20-1,.,TRBJ1-4,SARSTRLVKLF
TRBV29-1,.,TRBJ2-1,SVASSYNGQF
TRBV27,.,TRBJ1-2,ASSADRVWGYT
TRBV28,.,TRBJ2-5,ASSSSGTGY
TRBV7-2,.,TRBJ1-2,ASSPGQGNNYGYT
TRBV6-5,few,.,ASSYSFRKADEQY
TRBV6-1,.,TRBJ1-2,ASSEVGSFYGYT
TRBV29-1,.,TRBJ2-7,SVRTDYEQY
TRBV9,.,TRBJ2-2,ASSVAGTGYTGELF
TRBV6-2/TRBV6-3,.,TRBJ2-6,ASSYSGRRITSGANVLT
TRBV12-3/TRBV12-4,.,TRBJ2-7,ASSVDGAYEQY
TRBV20-1,many,TRBJ2-5,SARVVGTQY
TRBV6-5,.,TRBJ1-1,ASRSGAPNTEAF
TRBV6-2/TRBV6-3,.,TRBJ1-6,ASSYGIGYPPLH
TRBV10-2,many,TRBJ2-4,ASSSTSGGNIQY
TRBV7-2,.,TRBJ1-2,ASSLARQANYGYT
TRBV5-5,.,TRBJ1-5,ASSLTVGTGTSNQPQH
TRBV20-1,few,TRBJ1-2,SARDRDRDPYGYT
TRBV5-6,.,TRBJ2-5,ASSLGPAGTQY
TRBV20-1,.,TRBJ2-3,SARGRQGRSETQY
TRBV20-1,.,TRBJ2-3,SAEGQGSDTQY
TRBV15,.,TRBJ2-3,ATREKDHTDTQY
TRBV7-6,few,TRBJ2-3,ASSASGGITDTQY
TRBV5-1,.,TRBJ2-7,ASSLSRLAGPLNEQY
TRBV9,.,TRBJ1-1,ASSPRQGFEAF
TRBV20-1,.,TRBJ1-1,SARKDRNTEAF
TRBV27,.,TRBJ2-7,ASRPGQPTYEQY
TRBV9,.,TRBJ1-6,ASSEQGYNSPLH
TRBV4-1,few,TRBJ1-1,ASSQRQETEAF
TRBV5-1,few,TRBJ2-2,ASTSDGTGELF
TRBV21-1,few,TRBJ2-6,ASSKEPPSGANVLT
TRBV4-3,.,TRBJ2-3,ASSQDSPRTSTDTQY
TRBV10-2,few,TRBJ2-5,ASSGNGETQY
TRBV27,.,TRBJ2-7,ASSLTRGLAYEQY
TRBV7-2,.,TRBJ2-7,ASSTRTGRGEQY
TRBV12-3/TRBV12-4,few,TRBJ2-5,ASSRSNQETQY
TRBV9,.,TRBJ1-5,ASSLGGGEPQH
TRBV6-1,few,TRBJ1-6,ASSSPRLAGSSYNSPLH